Listed here are 14 T cell receptor beta chains from one sample, sequenced in a study of blood T cell repertoires in COVID-19. Sequenced by immunoSEQ multiplex PCR; TCRdb stores in-frame clones only, minus some. The sample consists of around 200,000 clones, roughly 81% of them appearing once. Input material: peripheral blood. Receptors originate from a woman aged 80 or over with acute or convalescent COVID-19.

This clone was seen more than once but under ten times. The chain is built from TRBV11-2 and TRBJ1-1; no definite D call. The CDR3 sequence is 11 residues long. Per the germline V gene, CDR1 is SGHAT and CDR2 is FQNNGV. Trimming pared 3 bases from V and 8 bases from J, leaving 7 bases between. CDR3 region: CASSLRLEAFF. The CDR3 bases are TGTGCCAGCAGCTTGCGACTGGAAGCTTTCTTT. Full variable domain (rest looked up from reference TRBV11-2 and TRBJ1-1): EAGVAQSPRYKIIEKRQSVAFWCNPISGHATLYWYQQILGQGPKLLIQFQNNGVVDDSQLPKDRFSAERLKGVDSTLKIQPAKLEDSAVYLCASSLRLEAFFGQGTRLTVV.

V is TRBV3-1 (or the pseudogene TRBV3-2) and J is TRBJ2-1, with TRBD2 matching over 8 bases. The germline CDR1 and CDR2 sequences are LGHDT and YNNKEL (reference sequence). V lost 7 bases and J lost 5; bases outside the gene matches: 10. The CDR3 is 15 residues long. CDR3 DNA: TGTGCCAGCACTCCAGCGGGAGTCACCCACAATGAGCAGTTCTTC. It translates to CASTPAGVTHNEQFF.

The chain carries TRBV5-5 and TRBJ1-2, with D tentatively TRBD1 (5 bases). This CDR3 region has 15 residues. V was cut by 2 bases and J by 0 bases, with 11 bases left in between. Germline V gene lookup returns CDR1 SGHKS and CDR2 YYEKEE (reference sequence). For the CDR3, the DNA is TGTGCCAGCAGCTTAGACAGCCTGTCTAACTATGGCTACACCTTC. As protein: CASSLDSLSNYGYTF. Together with reference TRBV5-5 and TRBJ1-2, the CDR3 gives the full variable domain: DAGVTQSPTHLIKTRGQQVTLRCSPISGHKSVSWYQQVLGQGPQFIFQYYEKEERGRGNFPDRFSARQFPNYSSELNVNALLLGDSALYLCASSLDSLSNYGYTFGSGTRLTVV.

The V call is TRBV6-4, the J call TRBJ1-5; no reliable D call. The CDR3 contains 13 residues. V dropped 5 bases and J dropped 2 bases, with 7 bases sitting between them. Germline CDR1 MRHNA, CDR2 SNTAGT. CDR3 coding DNA: TGTGCCAGCAGTCCCGAGGGCAATCAGCCCCAGCATTTT. The encoded protein is CASSPEGNQPQHF.

The chain carries TRBV7-2 and TRBJ2-3, with D perhaps TRBD1 (6 bases). Trimming cost V 1 base and J 4 bases, with 9 bases left between them. This CDR3 contains 14 residues. Germline V gene data show CDR1 as SGHTA and CDR2 as FQGNSA. This chain's CDR3 is CASSLGTAADTQYF. The CDR3 DNA sequence: TGTGCCAGCAGCTTAGGGACAGCTGCAGATACGCAGTATTTT.

The chain is built from TRBV20-1 and TRBJ2-1; possibly TRBD1 for D (5 bases). This CDR3 has 11 amino acids. The V end was cut by 7 bases, the J end by 10 bases, with 14 bases between. Germline V lookup: CDR1 DFQATT, CDR2 SNEGSKA (reference sequence). The CDR3 region has the DNA TGCAGTGTGACACAGTGGGGCGAGCAGTTCTTC. Protein: CSVTQWGEQFF.

CDR3 in amino acids: CASSRQGDYGYTF. The CDR3 nucleotides are TGTGCCAGCTCCAGACAGGGGGACTATGGCTACACCTTC. The genes are TRBV18 and TRBJ1-2; 9 bases line up with TRBD1. This CDR3 region has 13 residues. Trimming removed 6 bases from V and 3 bases from J; junction bases left unmatched: 2. Germline-derived CDR1 and CDR2 are KGHSH and LQKENI. The full variable domain, with the rest looked up from reference TRBV18 and TRBJ1-2, is NAGVMQNPRHLVRRRGQEARLRCSPMKGHSHVYWYRQLPEEGLKFMVYLQKENIIDESGMPKERFSAEFPKEGPSILRIQQVVRGDSAAYFCASSRQGDYGYTFGSGTRLTVV.

The V call is TRBV7-2, the J call TRBJ2-2; 9 bases map to TRBD2. CDR1 and CDR2 (germline): SGHTA, FQGNSA. CDR3 size: 16 residues. J lost 2 bases, V lost 6 bases, and 7 bases had no gene match. The CDR3 nucleotides are TGTGCCAGCAGTCGGGCTAGCGGGACTAACACCGGGGAGCTGTTTTTT. The encoded protein is CASSRASGTNTGELFF.

This clone was counted once. This chain uses TRBV9 with TRBJ1-2, with D possibly being TRBD1 (6 bases). The length of the CDR3 is 13 residues. Germline V gene sequence: CDR1 SGDLS, CDR2 YYNGEE. V lost 7 bases, J lost 3 bases, and 13 bases lay in between. This chain's CDR3 is CASRVQGHYGYTF. The CDR3 region has the DNA TGTGCCAGCCGGGTACAGGGCCACTATGGCTACACCTTC.

The V call is TRBV5-6, the J call TRBJ2-1; 12 bases map to TRBD1. The V and J ends lost 6 bases and 9 bases, in that order; junction bases with no gene match: 10. Germline loops: CDR1 SGHDT, CDR2 YYEEEE. The length of the CDR3 is 15 residues. CDR3: CASIDLGQGAGEQFF. As DNA, the CDR3 is TGTGCCAGCATAGATCTGGGACAGGGGGCTGGTGAGCAGTTCTTC.

This clone was detected only once. This chain links TRBV3-1 (or the pseudogene TRBV3-2) with TRBJ2-7; D unresolved. The CDR3 length is 16 residues. The germline V gene has CDR1 LGHDT and CDR2 YNNKEL (reference sequence). The V end was cut by 0 bases, the J end by 0 bases, with 12 bases between. For the CDR3, the DNA is TGTGCCAGCAGCCAAGAAATTTGGGCCTACTCCTACGAGCAGTACTTC. It codes for CASSQEIWAYSYEQYF.

This clone was seen once. The chain recombines TRBV4-3 with TRBJ1-1, with D uncertain. The V and J ends lost 4 bases and 0 bases respectively, with 12 bases between them. The CDR3 length is 15 residues. Looked up from germline, CDR1 is LGHNA and CDR2 is YSLEER. CDR3 bases: TGCGCCAGCAGCCGCATCTGGGCCATGAACACTGAAGCTTTCTTT. Translation gives CASSRIWAMNTEAFF.

V usage is TRBV7-3 and J usage is TRBJ2-7; D not certain. V lost 2 bases to trimming and J lost 6 bases, with 17 bases between them. The CDR3 is made up of 15 amino acids. CDR1 is SGHTA and CDR2 is FQGTGA in the germline V gene. The CDR3 loop is CASSLYGAQTSEQYF. The CDR3 DNA reads as TGTGCCAGCAGCTTATACGGTGCCCAGACAAGCGAGCAGTACTTC.

The V gene is TRBV11-2, the J gene TRBJ1-2; 7 nucleotides agree with TRBD1. The V and J ends lost 2 bases and 0 bases, in that order; junction bases with no gene match: 3. Germline loops: CDR1 SGHAT, CDR2 FQNNGV. This CDR3 is built from 15 residues. The CDR3 nucleotides are TGTGCCAGCAGCTTACGGGACAGCCCTAACTATGGCTACACCTTC. Its translation is CASSLRDSPNYGYTF.